The T cell receptor beta chain under discussion was sequenced for a study of control samples from healthy donors and cancer patients. Here immunoSEQ multiplex PCR was the method, and the copy in TCRdb shows in-frame clones only, minus some. The sample shows about 120,000 clones, more than 80% of them seen only once. This clone was seen just once. The sequenced sample was blood. This receptor was obtained from a man aged 45-65 years in good health.

The CDR3 DNA follows: TGTGCCAGCAGCTTACAGGGGGCTGATTCACCCCTCCACTTT. Translation: CASSLQGADSPLHF. This chain uses TRBV7-2 with TRBJ1-6; 8 nucleotides line up with TRBD1. V lost 2 bases, J lost 8 bases, and 2 bases stayed unmatched. CDR1 is SGHTA, CDR2 FQGNSA, per germline. The CDR3 runs to 14 residues. Filled out from reference TRBV7-2 and TRBJ1-6, the complete variable domain reads GAGVSQSPSNKVTEKGKDVELRCDPISGHTALYWYRQSLGQGLEFLIYFQGNSAPDKSGLPSDRFSAERTGGSVSTLTIQRTQQEDSAVYLCASSLQGADSPLHFGNGTRLTVT.